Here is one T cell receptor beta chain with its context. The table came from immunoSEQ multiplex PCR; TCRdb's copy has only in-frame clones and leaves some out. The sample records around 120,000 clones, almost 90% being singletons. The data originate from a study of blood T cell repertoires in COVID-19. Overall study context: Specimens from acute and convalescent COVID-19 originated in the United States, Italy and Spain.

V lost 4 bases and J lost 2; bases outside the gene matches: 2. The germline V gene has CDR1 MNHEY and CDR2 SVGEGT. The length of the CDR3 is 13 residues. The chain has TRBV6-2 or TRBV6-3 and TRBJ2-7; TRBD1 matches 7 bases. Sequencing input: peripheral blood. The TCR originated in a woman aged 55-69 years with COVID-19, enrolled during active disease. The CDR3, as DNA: TGTGCCAGCAGTTGGACAGGTACCTACGAGCAGTACTTC. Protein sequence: CASSWTGTYEQYF.